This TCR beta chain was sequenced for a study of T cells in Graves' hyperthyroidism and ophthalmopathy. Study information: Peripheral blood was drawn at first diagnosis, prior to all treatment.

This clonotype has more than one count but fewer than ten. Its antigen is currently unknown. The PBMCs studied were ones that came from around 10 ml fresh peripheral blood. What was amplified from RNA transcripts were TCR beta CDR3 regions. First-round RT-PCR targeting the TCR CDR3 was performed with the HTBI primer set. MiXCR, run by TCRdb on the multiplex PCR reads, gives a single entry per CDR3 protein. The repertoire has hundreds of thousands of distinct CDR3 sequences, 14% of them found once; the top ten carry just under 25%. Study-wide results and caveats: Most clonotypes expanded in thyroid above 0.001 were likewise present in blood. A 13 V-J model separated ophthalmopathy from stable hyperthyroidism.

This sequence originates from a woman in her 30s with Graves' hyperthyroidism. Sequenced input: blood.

The CDR3 region has the DNA TGTGCCAGCTCACCAAGAGTGGTAGGGGGCGACCCCAATGAAAAACTGTTTTTT. This sequence encodes CASSPRVVGGDPNEKLFF. The chain carries TRBV18 and TRBJ1-4; 7 bases fit TRBD1. Germline CDR1 and CDR2: KGHSH and LQKENI. With 2 bases clipped from V and 5 bases from J, the junction kept 14 bases outside the gene matches. This CDR3 is built from 18 residues.